These T cell receptor beta chains were read from a single sample in a study of esophageal squamous cell carcinoma under preoperative chemotherapy. A single record per CDR3 protein comes from TCRdb applying MiXCR to the PCR reads. The sample carries approximately 10,000 distinct CDR3 sequences, about 52% recorded once. This specimen was collected from a patient given preoperative chemotherapy. Receptor source: a human donor with esophageal squamous cell carcinoma. The donor label of this sample is uncertain. The conserved cysteine and the conserved F or W are not part of the CDR3 here. Size values are once, few and many counts, or a class for expanded clones, and some rows have none.

ASSLGGGGGNTIY	medium-sized	TRBV7-2	TRBJ1-3
ASGGTGGRDPETQY	NA	TRBV7-2	TRBJ2-3
ASSEAETQF	large	TRBV6-1	TRBJ2-1
ASSPATGDGEKVQY	NA	TRBV6-1	TRBJ2-5
ASSGRHQGGNTDTQY	many	TRBV25-1	TRBJ2-3
ASSGGQENTKNIQY	NA	TRBV6-1	TRBJ2-4
ASSESSSSYNEQF	NA	TRBV6-1	TRBJ2-1
ASSEQGLNTEAQY	NA	TRBV6-1	NA
ARGVCAENTQY	NA	TRBV6-1	TRBJ2-4
ASSQGTSGGNEQF	NA	TRBV7-6	NA
ASSRGTGSYEQY	medium-sized	TRBV12-3/TRBV12-4	TRBJ2-7
ASSSTGWERAEQY	NA	TRBV7-2	NA
ASSLPGSETQY	medium-sized	TRBV11-3	TRBJ2-5
ASSSTLAGGRRETQY	large	TRBV6-6	TRBJ2-5
ATGQDQNIQF	many	TRBV27	TRBJ2-1
ASSEAQATQETQY	few	TRBV6-1	TRBJ2-5
ASSETEGHLTYGYT	NA	TRBV6-1	TRBJ1-2
ASSRAGLTRRADTQY	many	TRBV4-1	TRBJ2-3
ASRPEAGVTNEQF	medium-sized	TRBV6-1	TRBJ2-1
ASSEAGAYEQF	NA	TRBV6-1	NA
ASRPTSGREHNEQY	NA	TRBV6-1	NA
AGSGGEDEDIQY	NA	TRBV12-3/TRBV12-4	NA
ASGDEQF	many	TRBV12-3/TRBV12-4	TRBJ2-1
ASSFPGLAGVGETQY	few	TRBV6-5	NA
ASSYSGGSYGYT	NA	TRBV6-5	TRBJ1-2
ASSCAYTREQF	NA	TRBV6-1	TRBJ2-1
ASSYEPGVAYNEQY	many	TRBV6-2/TRBV6-3	TRBJ2-5
ASSAQGRGAKDIQY	NA	TRBV11-2	TRBJ2-3
ASSFYKGRVNEQF	large	TRBV6-5	TRBJ2-1
ASSLARGHYEQY	medium-sized	TRBV5-5	NA
ASSLGTEGREKLF	NA	TRBV12-3/TRBV12-4	TRBJ1-4
ASSMRSSGSLETQF	NA	TRBV7-2	NA
ASSLEPGHNYGYT	once	TRBV6-1	TRBJ1-2